The 29 T cell receptor beta chains given below trace back to one sample, sequenced in a study of T cell responses to AZD1222 COVID-19 vaccine. Here immunoSEQ multiplex PCR was the method, and the copy in TCRdb shows in-frame clones only, minus some. The profile covers tens of thousands of clones, with 70% to 90% appearing a single time and roughly an eighth taken by the ten largest. This specimen was peripheral blood, taken on day 0 of AZD1222 vaccination. The receptors stem from an adult in good health.

This sequence joins TRBV18 and TRBJ1-6, with a weak D call TRBD1 (5 bases). Trimming shortened V by 3 bases and J by 8 bases, and 17 bases separated the two germline ends. The CDR3 is 16 residues long. The germline gives CDR1 KGHSH, CDR2 LQKENI. CDR3 in DNA: TGTGCCAGCTCACCGACCCCCCCGGGAGGGGATTCACCCCTCCACTTT. This sequence encodes CASSPTPPGGDSPLHF.

The CDR3 is CATSLGQGSYEQYF. In nucleotides, the CDR3 is TGTGCCACCAGCCTGGGACAGGGGTCCTACGAGCAGTACTTC. The chain uses TRBV15 and TRBJ2-7; 10 bases line up with TRBD1. Germline-derived CDR1 and CDR2 are LNHNV and YYDKDF (reference sequence). V shed 5 bases, J shed 1 base, and the junction held 2 bases outside the gene matches. This CDR3 has 14 residues.

J is TRBJ2-1 and V is TRBV5-6, with TRBD1 identical over 8 bases. The CDR3 covers 13 residues. Trimming at V came to 5 bases and at J to 6 bases, leaving 4 bases not matched to a gene. The germline CDR1 and CDR2 sequences are SGHDT and YYEEEE. DNA for the CDR3: TGTGCCAGCAGACCCGGACAGGGCAATGAGCAGTTCTTC. It translates to CASRPGQGNEQFF.

The chain has TRBV19 and TRBJ2-2; 11 bases are a match to TRBD1. The CDR3 consists of 15 residues. V shed 6 bases and J 7 bases; nucleotides not matched to a gene: 7. Germline V gives CDR1 LNHDA, CDR2 SQIVND (reference sequence). The CDR3 protein is CASRQRTGGIGELFF. In DNA form, the CDR3 reads TGTGCCAGTAGGCAAAGGACAGGGGGCATCGGGGAGCTGTTTTTT.

The chain links TRBV11-2 to TRBJ2-1; D perhaps matches TRBD1 (5 bases). Germline V gene data show CDR1 as SGHAT and CDR2 as FQNNGV. The CDR3 length is 13 residues. V lost 3 bases, J lost 5 bases, and 8 bases lay in between. The CDR3 DNA follows: TGTGCCAGCAGCTTGAGCAGGGACAATGAGCAGTTCTTC. Translation: CASSLSRDNEQFF.

Here the CDR3 reads CASSLAPGVSTDTQYF. The DNA of the CDR3 is TGCGCCAGCAGCTTGGCCCCAGGGGTTAGCACAGATACGCAGTATTTT. The chain links TRBV5-1 to TRBJ2-3, with D perhaps TRBD1 (6 bases). V was pared by 0 bases and J by 0 bases, with 11 bases between. CDR1 and CDR2 (germline): SGHRS, YFSETQ. CDR3 length: 16 residues.

The chain links TRBV6-2 or TRBV6-3 to TRBJ1-4; possibly TRBD1 for D (5 bases). V lost 5 bases, J lost 4 bases, and 20 bases lay in between. Germline V gene data show CDR1 as MNHEY and CDR2 as SVGEGT. The CDR3 is 17 residues long. CDR3 amino acids: CASSPDLRGTYNEKLFF. CDR3 nucleotide sequence: TGTGCCAGCAGTCCCGACCTACGCGGGACTTATAATGAAAAACTGTTTTTT.

The genes are TRBV7-2 and TRBJ2-3, with D perhaps TRBD1 (6 bases). This CDR3 has 13 amino acids. In germline, CDR1 is SGHTA, CDR2 FQGNSA. V lost 2 bases, J lost 6 bases, and 9 bases lay in between. CDR3 protein: CASSLRQGDTQYF. Here the CDR3 DNA reads TGTGCCAGCAGCTTAAGGCAGGGGGATACGCAGTATTTT. Full variable domain (outside the CDR3, taken from reference TRBV7-2 and TRBJ2-3): GAGVSQSPSNKVTEKGKDVELRCDPISGHTALYWYRQSLGQGLEFLIYFQGNSAPDKSGLPSDRFSAERTGGSVSTLTIQRTQQEDSAVYLCASSLRQGDTQYFGPGTRLTVL.

Turning to this clone: An end of the junction differs from the germline gene, which may be a read error. The chain is built from TRBV3-1 (or the pseudogene TRBV3-2) and TRBJ2-6; tentative D call: TRBD2 (6 bases). In germline, CDR1 is LGHDT, CDR2 YNNKEL (reference sequence). This CDR3 contains 13 residues. This CDR3 reads CAVGGSGANVLTF. DNA for the CDR3: TGCGCTGTCGGGGGTTCTGGGGCCAACGTCCTGACTTTC.

The chain carries TRBV6-2 or TRBV6-3 and TRBJ2-1; D is uncertain. The V gene lost 4 bases and the J gene lost 12 bases, with 10 bases spanning the gap. Per the germline V gene, CDR1 is MNHEY and CDR2 is SVGEGT. The CDR3 totals 11 residues. The CDR3 spells CASSFLVAQFF. The CDR3 DNA sequence: TGTGCCAGCAGTTTCTTAGTGGCGCAGTTCTTC.

J is TRBJ1-1 and V is TRBV27, with D maybe TRBD1 (5 bases). V was clipped by 6 bases and J by 4 bases, with 15 bases between them. The CDR3 is made up of 14 amino acids. Per germline, CDR1 MNHEY and CDR2 SMNVEV (reference sequence). The CDR3 region is CASSFRAAVTEAFF. The CDR3 nucleotides are TGTGCCAGCAGCTTCAGGGCCGCGGTCACTGAAGCTTTCTTT.

This clone was recorded once. The chain has TRBV7-2 and TRBJ1-5, with a weak D call TRBD1 (6 bases). This CDR3 is 14 amino acids long. CDR1 SGHTA and CDR2 FQGNSA come from the germline V gene. Trimming left V 2 bases short and J 16 bases short, with 21 bases between. DNA of the CDR3: TGTGCCAGCAGCTTAAGGGTCCAGGTGGACAGCCAACATTTT. It specifies CASSLRVQVDSQHF.

V usage is TRBV7-2 and J usage is TRBJ1-2; D uncertain. With 5 bases removed from V and 2 bases from J, the gap between germline ends came to 12 bases. Germline lookup yields CDR1 SGHTA and CDR2 FQGNSA. This CDR3 comprises 14 residues. The CDR3: CASSPWSENYGYTF. CDR3 DNA: TGTGCCAGCAGCCCGTGGTCGGAGAACTATGGCTACACCTTC. Full variable domain (missing parts from reference TRBV7-2 and TRBJ1-2): GAGVSQSPSNKVTEKGKDVELRCDPISGHTALYWYRQSLGQGLEFLIYFQGNSAPDKSGLPSDRFSAERTGGSVSTLTIQRTQQEDSAVYLCASSPWSENYGYTFGSGTRLTVV.

The chain links TRBV9 to TRBJ1-3, with a weak D call TRBD1 (5 bases). Trimming took off 3 bases at V and 9 bases at J, with 16 bases between the two ends. Per germline, CDR1 SGDLS and CDR2 YYNGEE. CDR3 size: 14 residues. CDR3 DNA sequence: TGTGCCAGCAGCGCTACCGGGGCCGCCGCCACCATATATTTT. Its protein is CASSATGAAATIYF.

This clone was seen a single time. The V call is TRBV7-9, the J call TRBJ2-7; D possibly corresponds to TRBD2 (6 bases). Germline CDR1 is SEHNR and CDR2 is FQNEAQ (reference sequence). Trimming left V 5 bases short and J 5 bases short, with 16 bases between. This CDR3 is built from 14 residues. CDR3 coding DNA: TGTGCCAGCAGCCCCCCGGGGACTTTCCACGAGCAGTACTTC. Its protein product is CASSPPGTFHEQYF. The entire variable domain, with the rest obtained from reference TRBV7-9 and TRBJ2-7, is as follows: DTGVSQNPRHKITKRGQNVTFRCDPISEHNRLYWYRQTLGQGPEFLTYFQNEAQLEKSRLLSDRFSAERPKGSFSTLEIQRTEQGDSAMYLCASSPPGTFHEQYFGPGTRLTVT.

This sequence joins TRBV4-1 and TRBJ1-2; D unresolved. The CDR3 extends over 16 amino acids. In germline, CDR1 is MGHRA, CDR2 YSYEKL. Trimming stripped 0 bases from V and 5 bases from J, with 16 bases between. The CDR3 bases are TGCGCCAGCAGCCAAGATCGGCGGGGATCCCCATATGGCTACACCTTC. As protein: CASSQDRRGSPYGYTF.

This chain uses TRBV2 with TRBJ2-6; D is unresolved. The V end lost 7 bases, the J end lost 5 bases, and 12 bases lay between the germline ends. Germline-derived CDR1 and CDR2 are SNHLY and FYNNEI. The CDR3 is made up of 14 amino acids. This chain's CDR3 is CASTLEGWANVLTF. DNA for the CDR3: TGTGCCAGCACGCTTGAAGGCTGGGCCAACGTCCTGACTTTC.

This clone has a handful of counts. This chain connects TRBV6-5 to TRBJ1-1; weak D call: TRBD1 (5 bases). V was trimmed by 7 bases and J by 10 bases, leaving 22 bases between them. The CDR3 consists of 14 residues. CDR1 and CDR2 from the germline V gene are MNHEY and SVGAGI. CDR3 sequence: CASNFRDGSAGAFF. CDR3 bases: TGTGCCAGCAACTTTAGGGACGGCTCTGCTGGAGCTTTCTTT.

V gene TRBV6-5 combines with J gene TRBJ2-7; D not certain. V was pared by 9 bases and J by 2 bases, with 11 bases between. The CDR3 extends over 12 amino acids. Germline loops: CDR1 MNHEY, CDR2 SVGAGI. This chain's CDR3 is CARWVQAYEQYF. The CDR3 DNA is TGTGCCAGATGGGTACAAGCCTACGAGCAGTACTTC.

This chain uses TRBV6-2 or TRBV6-3 with TRBJ2-1; the match to TRBD2 covers 9 bases. The CDR3 length is 16 residues. V lost 5 bases, J lost 8 bases, and 13 bases stayed unmatched. Germline CDR1 reads MNHEY; CDR2 reads SVGEGT. The CDR3 here is CASSPGTSLRSHEQFF. The CDR3 DNA is TGTGCCAGCAGTCCCGGGACTAGCCTTCGTTCCCATGAGCAGTTCTTC.

The chain carries TRBV24-1 and TRBJ2-2; 7 positions agree with TRBD1. CDR3 length: 16 amino acids. The junction had 7 bases not matched to a gene; V was cut back by 4 bases and J by 3 bases. From germline, CDR1 is KGHDR and CDR2 SFDVKD. The DNA of the CDR3 is TGTGCCACCAGTGACCGCTGGACAGGCCACACCGGGGAGCTGTTTTTT. Translated: CATSDRWTGHTGELFF.

This sequence joins TRBV7-2 and TRBJ2-3; D call uncertain. The CDR3 runs 12 residues. V lost 5 bases and J 2 bases, leaving 5 bases between the germline ends. The V gene's germline CDR1 is SGHTA and CDR2 FQGNSA. CDR3 amino acids: CASSPVTDTQYF. CDR3 coding DNA: TGTGCCAGCAGCCCAGTCACAGATACGCAGTATTTT. The complete variable domain, with remaining parts taken from reference TRBV7-2 and TRBJ2-3, reads GAGVSQSPSNKVTEKGKDVELRCDPISGHTALYWYRQSLGQGLEFLIYFQGNSAPDKSGLPSDRFSAERTGGSVSTLTIQRTQQEDSAVYLCASSPVTDTQYFGPGTRLTVL.

The chain employs TRBV5-1 and TRBJ1-1; D gene ambiguous. The CDR3 covers 14 residues. V lost 4 bases and J lost 2, with 12 bases in between. Germline V gives CDR1 SGHRS, CDR2 YFSETQ. The CDR3 DNA reads TGCGCCAGCAGCCGAGCAGCGGAAAACACTGAAGCTTTCTTT. Translating gives CASSRAAENTEAFF.

This clone was observed a few times. V is TRBV5-6 and J is TRBJ2-2, with D hard to call. This CDR3 is built from 13 residues. Trimming took off 4 bases at V and 4 bases at J, with 8 bases between the two ends. In germline, CDR1 is SGHDT, CDR2 YYEEEE. The CDR3 bases are TGTGCCAGCAGCCCTGGCGTCACCGGGGAGCTGTTTTTT. This sequence encodes CASSPGVTGELFF.

This clone was counted once. The CDR3 DNA follows: TGTGCTAGTGAATCGACAGGGGCCTCAAATTCACCCCTCCACTTT. Amino acids: CASESTGASNSPLHF. This rearrangement joins TRBV12-5 to TRBJ1-6; 8 bases are shared with TRBD1. From germline, CDR1 is LGHNT and CDR2 FRNRAP. The V gene end was trimmed by 7 bases and the J gene end by 7 bases; junction bases not matched to a gene: 9. The CDR3 totals 15 residues.

The chain employs TRBV7-2 and TRBJ1-6; a possible D gene is TRBD1 (6 bases). The CDR3 has 15 amino acids. Trimming cost V 6 bases and J 5 bases, with 14 bases left between them. Germline V gene data show CDR1 as SGHTA and CDR2 as FQGNSA. The CDR3: CASSQGTFHNSPLHF. In nucleotides, the CDR3 is TGTGCCAGCAGTCAAGGGACATTCCATAATTCACCCCTCCACTTT. Supplemented by reference TRBV7-2 and TRBJ1-6, the full variable domain reads GAGVSQSPSNKVTEKGKDVELRCDPISGHTALYWYRQSLGQGLEFLIYFQGNSAPDKSGLPSDRFSAERTGGSVSTLTIQRTQQEDSAVYLCASSQGTFHNSPLHFGNGTRLTVT.

The chain couples TRBV29-1 to TRBJ2-1; 9 nucleotides agree with TRBD1. CDR1 SQVTM and CDR2 ANQGSEA come from the germline V gene. V lost 7 bases, J lost 3 bases, and 7 bases stayed unmatched. CDR3 length: 14 residues. The CDR3 nucleotides are TGCAGCGGGGCCGGGACAGGGTACTACAATGAGCAGTTCTTC. This sequence encodes CSGAGTGYYNEQFF.

This clone was seen once. This sequence joins TRBV5-1 and TRBJ2-3; no clear D. V lost 4 bases, J lost 0 bases, and 15 bases lay in between. The CDR3 sequence is 16 residues long. CDR1 SGHRS and CDR2 YFSETQ come from the germline V gene. CDR3 DNA sequence: TGCGCCAGCAGCCCAACGGTTCCCTCTAGCACAGATACGCAGTATTTT. Translation: CASSPTVPSSTDTQYF. Filled out from reference TRBV5-1 and TRBJ2-3, the complete variable domain reads KAGVTQTPRYLIKTRGQQVTLSCSPISGHRSVSWYQQTPGQGLQFLFEYFSETQRNKGNFPGRFSGRQFSNSRSEMNVSTLELGDSALYLCASSPTVPSSTDTQYFGPGTRLTVL.

The chain joins TRBV27 to TRBJ2-3; D gene unclear. The V gene's germline CDR1 is MNHEY and CDR2 SMNVEV (reference sequence). Trimming removed 1 base from V and 1 base from J, with 3 bases in between. CDR3 length equals 13 residues. CDR3 protein: CASSLLGTDTQYF. For the CDR3, the DNA is TGTGCCAGCAGTTTATTGGGCACAGATACGCAGTATTTT.